Following are 8 T cell receptor beta chains from one sample sequenced in a study of human T cells and chemical hapten exposure. The time point denotes: patch test 1, 2 weeks after DPC sensitization. The treatment is: therapeutic diphenylcyclopropenone sensitization with weekly scalp DPC. MiXCR was run by TCRdb on the RACE reads, yielding one entry per CDR3 protein. The data show tens of thousands of distinct CDR3 sequences, with approximately 10% seen just once and 2% to 2.5% held by the top ten. Sequenced material: whole blood, taken in connection with sensitization to the hapten diphenylcyclopropenone (DPC). The receptors stem from a man between 40 and 49 years old with alopecia areata. Some clones in this sample may be carry-over from other donors' samples.

This CDR3 reads CSVGGGFF. The DNA for the CDR3 is TGCAGCGTTGGGGGGGGTTTCTTC. The chain has TRBV29-1 and TRBJ2-1; TRBD2 aligns across 7 bases. Germline CDR1 and CDR2: SQVTM and ANQGSEA. CDR3 size: 8 residues. The ends lost 4 bases at V and 16 bases at J; junction bases unmatched: 1.

This clonotype came up many times. CDR3 nucleotides: TGTGCCAGCAGCCGTCGGTCAGGTGCTAATGAAAAACTGTTTTTT. Its protein is CASSRRSGANEKLFF. The rearrangement links TRBV7-9 to TRBJ1-4; D is uncertain. Germline CDR1 SEHNR, CDR2 FQNEAQ (reference sequence). Deletions cut 5 bases from V and 3 bases from J, with 13 bases between. The CDR3 extends over 15 amino acids.

This clonotype was counted only a few times. The gene calls are TRBV29-1 and TRBJ2-3, with D perhaps matching TRBD2 (6 bases). V gave up 3 bases and J gave up 5 bases, with 12 bases separating them. The germline V gene has CDR1 SQVTM and CDR2 ANQGSEA. The CDR3 spans 13 residues. CDR3 sequence: CSVEGLSGDTQYF. CDR3 DNA: TGCAGCGTTGAGGGACTGAGTGGAGATACGCAGTATTTT.

A few counts support this clonotype. The gene calls are TRBV9 and TRBJ2-5; TRBD2 aligns across 7 bases. V dropped 3 bases and J dropped 5; count of bases not matched to a gene: 4. Germline V CDR1 and CDR2: SGDLS, YYNGEE. The CDR3 is made up of 13 amino acids. The CDR3 region is CASSALAQETQYF. The CDR3 coding sequence is TGTGCCAGCAGCGCACTAGCGCAGGAGACCCAGTACTTC.

This clonotype was recorded at least ten times. The chain couples TRBV13 to TRBJ2-3; 10 bases agree with TRBD2. The ends lost 4 bases at V and 0 bases at J; junction bases unmatched: 4. Germline CDR1 reads PRHDT; CDR2 reads FYEKMQ (reference sequence). The CDR3 has 16 residues. CDR3 coding DNA: TGTGCCAGCAGCTCAGGACTAGCGGCTAGCACAGATACGCAGTATTTT. As protein: CASSSGLAASTDTQYF.

As DNA, the CDR3 is TGTGCCAGCAGCTGGGGGACCTACAACACCGGGGAGCTGTTTTTT. Amino acid sequence: CASSWGTYNTGELFF. V gene TRBV5-4 combines with J gene TRBJ2-2; D is perhaps TRBD1 or TRBD2 (5 bases each). The V and J ends lost 3 bases and 2 bases respectively, with 11 bases between them. Germline CDR1 reads SGHNT; CDR2 reads YYREEE (reference sequence). The CDR3 loop spans 15 amino acids.

V usage is TRBV5-1 and J usage is TRBJ2-3; TRBD1 agrees at 8 bases. The CDR3 consists of 15 residues. CDR1 is SGHRS and CDR2 is YFSETQ in the germline V gene. The junction had 10 bases not matched to a gene; V was cut back by 6 bases and J by 4 bases. CDR3 sequence (DNA): TGCGCCAGCACCGGGACAGGAGCGGCCGCAGATACGCAGTATTTT. Translation: CASTGTGAAADTQYF.

The chain recombines TRBV4-1 with TRBJ2-3; D gene uncertain. The CDR3 spans 17 residues. The V and J ends lost 0 bases and 0 bases respectively, with 13 bases between them. Germline V lookup: CDR1 MGHRA, CDR2 YSYEKL. CDR3 sequence (DNA): TGCGCCAGCAGCCAAGAGACGGCAACATCTAGCACAGATACGCAGTATTTT. This codes for CASSQETATSSTDTQYF.